These 11 T cell receptor beta chains came from one sample sequenced in a study of cytomegalovirus exposure and HLA in healthy donors. The table came from immunoSEQ multiplex PCR; TCRdb's copy has only in-frame clones and leaves some out. This sample has some 150,000 clones, with just over 85% found just once. The sequencing input was PBMCs. These receptors all stem from a human donor in good health.

The sample holds a few counts of this clone. The rearrangement links TRBV27 to TRBJ2-7; D remains ambiguous. The CDR3 is 14 amino acids. V was clipped by 6 bases and J by 2 bases, with 14 bases between them. Germline values: CDR1 MNHEY, CDR2 SMNVEV (reference sequence). In DNA, the CDR3 is TGTGCCAGCAGCCCCTCGATAGTCCCCTACGAGCAGTACTTC. It is translated as CASSPSIVPYEQYF.

V and J are TRBV28 and TRBJ2-7, with 7 bases identical to TRBD2. Germline V gives CDR1 MDHEN, CDR2 SYDVKM. The CDR3 totals 15 residues. Losses at the gene ends were 5 bases for V and 0 bases for J; bases not matched to a gene: 7. CDR3 region: CASSGAASGSYEQYF. The CDR3, as DNA: TGTGCCAGCAGTGGTGCGGCTAGCGGCTCCTACGAGCAGTACTTC.

J is TRBJ2-3 and V is TRBV18, with D tentatively TRBD1 (5 bases). CDR1 is KGHSH and CDR2 is LQKENI in the germline V gene. Trimming removed 3 bases at V and 2 bases at J, with 12 bases between. CDR3 length: 15 amino acids. Here the CDR3 DNA reads TGTGCCAGCTCACCTGCGACAGAAGCCACAGATACGCAGTATTTT. Protein: CASSPATEATDTQYF.

V gene TRBV6-1 combines with J gene TRBJ2-3; the D is unclear. With 3 bases removed from V and 2 bases from J, the gap between germline ends came to 15 bases. The CDR3 has 16 amino acids. CDR1 and CDR2 from the germline V gene are MNHNS and SASEGT. CDR3 in DNA: TGTGCCAGCAGTGATTTTCCACTCTCGTCCACAGATACGCAGTATTTT. It specifies CASSDFPLSSTDTQYF.

This rearrangement joins TRBV7-9 to TRBJ1-2; D is uncertain. Germline loops: CDR1 SEHNR, CDR2 FQNEAQ (reference sequence). The CDR3 runs to 13 residues. V lost 5 bases to trimming and J lost 3 bases, with 10 bases between them. The DNA of the CDR3 is TGTGCCAGCAGCGTCCCAGAAGACTATGGCTACACCTTC. Translated, it gives CASSVPEDYGYTF.

The V and J genes are TRBV4-3 and TRBJ1-4; 9 bases fit TRBD1. Unmatched junction bases numbered 6, after V lost 4 bases and J lost 6 bases. Germline V lookup: CDR1 LGHNA, CDR2 YSLEER. CDR3 length: 15 amino acids. The CDR3 here is CASSPQGAADEKLFF. CDR3 coding DNA: TGCGCCAGCAGCCCACAGGGGGCGGCGGATGAAAAACTGTTTTTT.

The rearrangement joins TRBV28 to TRBJ1-1; D is ambiguous. V gave up 8 bases and J gave up 0 bases, with 16 bases separating them. CDR3 length: 15 amino acids. CDR1 and CDR2 from the germline V gene are MDHEN and SYDVKM. CDR3 loop: CASCRVTALNTEAFF. Written as DNA, the CDR3 is TGTGCCAGCTGTCGGGTTACTGCTTTGAACACTGAAGCTTTCTTT.

As concerns this clone: Other DNA variants within this sample encode the same CDR3. V is TRBV15 and J is TRBJ2-7; 9 bases map to TRBD2. CDR1 LNHNV and CDR2 YYDKDF come from the germline V gene (reference sequence). This CDR3 comprises 16 residues. Germline trimming cut 1 base from V and 4 bases from J; bases unmatched to any gene: 8. The CDR3, as DNA: TGTGCCACCAGCAGAGTAGCGGGAGTGGGTTCTTACGAGCAGTACTTC. Translating it yields CATSRVAGVGSYEQYF.

The CDR3 is CASMPSEISYNEQFF. The CDR3 DNA reads TGTGCCAGCATGCCTAGCGAGATCTCCTACAATGAGCAGTTCTTC. The rearrangement uses TRBV2 and TRBJ2-1; D is perhaps TRBD2 (6 bases). The CDR3 loop spans 15 amino acids. Germline CDR1 and CDR2: SNHLY and FYNNEI. The ends were cut back, 7 bases at V and 0 bases at J, with 13 bases in the middle.

V usage is TRBV27 and J usage is TRBJ2-1; 13 nucleotides line up with TRBD2. V trimming: 10 bases; J trimming: 6 bases; junction bases outside the gene matches: 3. CDR3 length equals 13 residues. Germline values: CDR1 MNHEY, CDR2 SMNVEV (reference sequence). CDR3 loop: CATRLAGGNEQFF. In nucleotides, the CDR3 is TGTGCCACAAGACTAGCGGGAGGCAATGAGCAGTTCTTC.

V usage is TRBV5-1 and J usage is TRBJ2-2; tentatively, D is TRBD1 (6 bases). Trimming took 4 bases from V and 5 from J, leaving 15 bases between them. Germline V gives CDR1 SGHRS, CDR2 YFSETQ. CDR3 length equals 15 residues. CDR3 protein: CASSAGTRLTGELFF. The CDR3 DNA sequence: TGCGCCAGCAGCGCAGGGACAAGGCTAACCGGGGAGCTGTTTTTT.